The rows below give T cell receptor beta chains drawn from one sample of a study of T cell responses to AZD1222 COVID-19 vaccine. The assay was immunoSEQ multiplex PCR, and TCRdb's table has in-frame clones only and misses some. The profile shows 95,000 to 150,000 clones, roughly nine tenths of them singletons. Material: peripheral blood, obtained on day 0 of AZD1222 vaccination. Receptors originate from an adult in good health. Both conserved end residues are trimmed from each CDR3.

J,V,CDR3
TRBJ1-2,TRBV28,ASSLWGLGGRSGYT
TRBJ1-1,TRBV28,ASSSTDGTGNAEAF
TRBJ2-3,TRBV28,ASSTSAGTSGRGLDTQY
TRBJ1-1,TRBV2,ASSVYNRDHTEAF
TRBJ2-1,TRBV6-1,ASSERSGTSGVYNEQF
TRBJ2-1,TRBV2,ASRLAGGRGGQF
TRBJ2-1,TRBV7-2,ASSLAFSSYNEQF
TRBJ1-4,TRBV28,ASSLGTVPEKLF
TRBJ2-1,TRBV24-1,ATSDPASGSSYNEQF
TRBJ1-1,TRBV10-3,AISPTGDTEAF
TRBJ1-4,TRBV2,ASSDLRVSSQNEKLF
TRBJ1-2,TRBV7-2,ASSLTGQDGYT
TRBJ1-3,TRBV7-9,ASSHSGTGPGNTIY
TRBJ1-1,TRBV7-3,ASSLSGGPDNTEAF
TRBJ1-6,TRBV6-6,ASGVQESPLH
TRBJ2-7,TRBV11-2,ASSLVIPANEQY
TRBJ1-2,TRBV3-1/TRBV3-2,ATGSWGYGYT
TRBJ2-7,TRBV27,ASSARLEFYEQY
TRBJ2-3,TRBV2,ASRGAGGR
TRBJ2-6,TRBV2,ASSEPLGAYSGANVLT
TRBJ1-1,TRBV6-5,ASSYEGDTEAF
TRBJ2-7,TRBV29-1,SVEGTGVGEQY
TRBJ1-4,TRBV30,ACPGRSLVTEKLF
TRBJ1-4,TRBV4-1,ASSARAGHNEKLF
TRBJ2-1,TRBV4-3,ASSQDLVAGGDNEQF
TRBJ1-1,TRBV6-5,ASTLITGETEAF
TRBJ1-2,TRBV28,ASTGLDGSYGYT
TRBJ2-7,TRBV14,ASSLTDSYEQY
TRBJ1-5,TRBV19,ASSMDRVGNQPQH
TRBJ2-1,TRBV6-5,AGTGYGNEQF
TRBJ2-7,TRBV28,ASSLRGQASEEQY
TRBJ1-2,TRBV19,ASSQSLQGYTGYT
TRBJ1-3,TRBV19,ASSMRLSGNTIY
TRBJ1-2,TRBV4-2,ASSPGGLTDYGYT
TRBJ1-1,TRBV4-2,ASSRRQGASMNTEAF
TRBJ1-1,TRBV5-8,ASSADRAKAF
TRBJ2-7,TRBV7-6,ASSFGQARAAYEQY